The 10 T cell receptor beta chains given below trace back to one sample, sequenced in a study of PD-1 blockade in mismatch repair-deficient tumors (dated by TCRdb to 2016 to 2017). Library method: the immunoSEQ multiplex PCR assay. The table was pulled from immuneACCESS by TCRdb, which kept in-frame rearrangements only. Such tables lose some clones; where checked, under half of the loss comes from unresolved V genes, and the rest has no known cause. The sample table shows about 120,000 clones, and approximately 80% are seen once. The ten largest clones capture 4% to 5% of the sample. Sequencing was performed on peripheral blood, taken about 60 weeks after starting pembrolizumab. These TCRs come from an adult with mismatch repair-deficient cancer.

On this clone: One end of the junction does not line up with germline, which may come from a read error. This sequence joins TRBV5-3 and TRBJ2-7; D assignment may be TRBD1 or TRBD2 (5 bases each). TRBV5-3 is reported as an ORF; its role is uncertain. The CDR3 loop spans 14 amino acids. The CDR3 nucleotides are TGTGCCAGCAGCTTAGTTTCTGGGGCGGGCGAGCAGTACTTC. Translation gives CASSLVSGAGEQYF.

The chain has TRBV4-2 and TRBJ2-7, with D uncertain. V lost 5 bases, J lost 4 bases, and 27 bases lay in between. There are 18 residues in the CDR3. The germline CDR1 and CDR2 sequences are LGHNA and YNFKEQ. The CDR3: CASSLSSSAGPAKYEQYF. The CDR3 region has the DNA TGTGCCAGCAGCTTATCATCTAGTGCAGGCCCCGCAAAATACGAGCAGTACTTC.

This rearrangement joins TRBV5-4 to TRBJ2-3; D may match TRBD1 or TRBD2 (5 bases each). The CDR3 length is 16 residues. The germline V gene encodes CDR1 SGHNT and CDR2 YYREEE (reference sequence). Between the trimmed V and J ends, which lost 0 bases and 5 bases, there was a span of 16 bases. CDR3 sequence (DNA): TGTGCCAGCAGCTTGGCCCCGGGCAGGGCGGGAGATACGCAGTATTTT. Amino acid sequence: CASSLAPGRAGDTQYF.

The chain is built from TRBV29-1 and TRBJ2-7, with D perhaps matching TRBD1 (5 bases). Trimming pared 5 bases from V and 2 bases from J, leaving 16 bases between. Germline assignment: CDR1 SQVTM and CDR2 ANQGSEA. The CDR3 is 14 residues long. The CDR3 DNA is TGCAGCGTTAGGGGCCTGGGCACCACCTACGAGCAGTACTTC. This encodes CSVRGLGTTYEQYF.

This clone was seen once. The chain's CDR3 is CASSLGLREQPYEQYF. CDR3 bases: TGTGCCAGCAGCTTAGGCCTCCGGGAACAGCCCTACGAGCAGTACTTC. The chain has TRBV13 and TRBJ2-7; TRBD2 is a possible D gene (5 bases). Germline lookup yields CDR1 PRHDT and CDR2 FYEKMQ (reference sequence). The CDR3 contains 16 residues. Trimming took 0 bases from V and 2 from J, leaving 14 bases between them.

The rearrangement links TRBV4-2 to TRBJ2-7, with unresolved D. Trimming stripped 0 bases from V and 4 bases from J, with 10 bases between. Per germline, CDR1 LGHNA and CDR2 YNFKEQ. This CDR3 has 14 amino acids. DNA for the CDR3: TGTGCCAGCAGCCAAGATTTAGGTCGGTACGAGCAGTACTTC. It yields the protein CASSQDLGRYEQYF.

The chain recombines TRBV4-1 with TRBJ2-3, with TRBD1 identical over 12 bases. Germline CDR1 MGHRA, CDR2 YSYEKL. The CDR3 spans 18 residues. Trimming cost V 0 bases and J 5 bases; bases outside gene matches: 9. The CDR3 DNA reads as TGCGCCAGCAGCCAAGATCGGATGGGACAGGGGGCGAAAGATACGCAGTATTTT. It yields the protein CASSQDRMGQGAKDTQYF.

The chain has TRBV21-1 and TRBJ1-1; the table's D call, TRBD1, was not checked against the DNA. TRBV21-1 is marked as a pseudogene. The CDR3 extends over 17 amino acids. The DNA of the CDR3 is TGTGCCAGCAGCACACATTACGCGGACAGAAGGAACACTGAAGCTTTCTTT. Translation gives CASSTHYADRRNTEAFF.

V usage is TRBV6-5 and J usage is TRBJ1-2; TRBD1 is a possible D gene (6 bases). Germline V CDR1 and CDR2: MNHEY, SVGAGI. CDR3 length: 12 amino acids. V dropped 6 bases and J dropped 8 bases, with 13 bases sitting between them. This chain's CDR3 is CASRVRTGGYTF. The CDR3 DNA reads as TGTGCCAGCAGAGTAAGAACAGGGGGCTACACCTTC.

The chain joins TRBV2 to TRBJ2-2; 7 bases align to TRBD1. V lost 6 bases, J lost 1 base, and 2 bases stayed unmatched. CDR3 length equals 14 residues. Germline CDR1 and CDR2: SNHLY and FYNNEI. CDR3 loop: CASRGTVNTGELFF. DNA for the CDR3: TGTGCCAGCAGGGGGACAGTGAACACCGGGGAGCTGTTTTTT. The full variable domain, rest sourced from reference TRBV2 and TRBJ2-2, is EPEVTQTPSHQVTQMGQEVILRCVPISNHLYFYWYRQILGQKVEFLVSFYNNEISEKSEIFDDQFSVERPDGSNFTLKIRSTKLEDSAMYFCASRGTVNTGELFFGEGSRLTVL.